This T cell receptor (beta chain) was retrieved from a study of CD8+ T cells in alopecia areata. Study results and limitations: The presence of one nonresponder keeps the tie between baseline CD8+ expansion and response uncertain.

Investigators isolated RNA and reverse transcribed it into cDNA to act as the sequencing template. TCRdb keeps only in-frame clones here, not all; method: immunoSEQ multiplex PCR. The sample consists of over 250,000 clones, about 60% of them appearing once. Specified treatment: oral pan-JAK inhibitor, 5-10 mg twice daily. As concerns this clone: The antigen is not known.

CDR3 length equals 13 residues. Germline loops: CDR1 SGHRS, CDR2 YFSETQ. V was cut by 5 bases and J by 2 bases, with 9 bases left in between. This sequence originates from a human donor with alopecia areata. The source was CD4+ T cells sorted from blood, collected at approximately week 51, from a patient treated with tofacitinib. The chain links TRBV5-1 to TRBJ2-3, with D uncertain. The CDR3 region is CASSASATDTQYF. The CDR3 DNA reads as TGCGCCAGCAGTGCGTCGGCCACAGATACGCAGTATTTT.